These 8 T cell receptor beta chains share one sample of origin, sequenced in a study of T cell responses to AZD1222 COVID-19 vaccine. TCRdb keeps only in-frame clones here, not all; method: immunoSEQ multiplex PCR. The table includes 100,000 to 150,000 clones, approximately 91% detected once. Sequences were derived from peripheral blood, sampled 28 days after the second AZD1222 dose. These receptors all come from an adult who received the AZD1222 COVID-19 vaccine.

This rearrangement joins TRBV18 to TRBJ1-3; possibly TRBD1 for D (5 bases). Deletions cut 3 bases from V and 0 bases from J, with 18 bases between. The V gene's germline CDR1 is KGHSH and CDR2 LQKENI. The CDR3 is 18 residues long. The CDR3 DNA reads TGTGCCAGCTCACCGGGACCCCCCGGGACCCACTCTGGAAACACCATATATTTT. It translates to CASSPGPPGTHSGNTIYF.

The rearrangement joins TRBV5-1 to TRBJ2-2; D ambiguous. V was pared by 6 bases and J by 6 bases, with 9 bases between. Germline lookup yields CDR1 SGHRS and CDR2 YFSETQ. The CDR3 extends over 12 amino acids. The CDR3 coding sequence is TGCGCCAGCACATATGGTTCCGGGGAGCTGTTTTTT. Encoded protein: CASTYGSGELFF.

The chain links TRBV6-5 to TRBJ1-2; D is perhaps TRBD1 (5 bases). Deletions cut 2 bases from V and 4 bases from J, with 11 bases between. There are 14 residues in the CDR3. CDR1 is MNHEY, CDR2 SVGAGI, per germline. The CDR3 region has the DNA TGTGCCAGCAGTTACGGACGGGGCTTCTATGGCTACACCTTC. This gives the protein CASSYGRGFYGYTF.

This chain joins TRBV2 and TRBJ1-2, with 12 bases aligning to TRBD1. Germline loops: CDR1 SNHLY, CDR2 FYNNEI. Losses at the gene ends were 6 bases for V and 7 bases for J; bases not matched to a gene: 6. The CDR3 totals 14 residues. The CDR3 spells CASRTGQGARGYTF. CDR3 DNA sequence: TGTGCCAGCAGAACGGGACAGGGGGCTCGTGGCTACACCTTC. Filled out from reference TRBV2 and TRBJ1-2, the complete variable domain reads EPEVTQTPSHQVTQMGQEVILRCVPISNHLYFYWYRQILGQKVEFLVSFYNNEISEKSEIFDDQFSVERPDGSNFTLKIRSTKLEDSAMYFCASRTGQGARGYTFGSGTRLTVV.

This chain links TRBV21-1 with TRBJ1-2; TRBD1 is the table's D call and was not checked against the DNA. TRBV21-1 is designated a pseudogene. The CDR3 totals 14 residues. DNA for the CDR3: TGTGCCAGCGGGGTCGTACAGGGTAACTATGGCTACACCTTC. Its translation: CASGVVQGNYGYTF.

This rearrangement joins TRBV30 to TRBJ1-1; D gene ambiguous. Germline CDR1 reads GTSNPN; CDR2 reads SVGIG (reference sequence). Trimming took 0 bases from V and 11 from J, leaving 10 bases between them. This CDR3 is built from 11 residues. In nucleotides, the CDR3 is TGTGCCTGGAGTGTCACTGCCGCCGCTTTCTTT. Its translation is CAWSVTAAAFF.

The chain recombines TRBV6-1 with TRBJ1-2; D is unresolved. Germline-derived CDR1 and CDR2 are MNHNS and SASEGT. This CDR3 is built from 14 residues. Trimming took off 3 bases at V and 4 bases at J, with 12 bases between the two ends. CDR3 amino acids: CASSEGSISYGYTF. CDR3 in DNA: TGTGCCAGCAGTGAGGGCAGCATCAGCTATGGCTACACCTTC.

The chain uses TRBV5-1 and TRBJ1-4; a weak D match, TRBD1 (5 bases). CDR3 length: 19 residues. Trimming pared 1 base from V and 0 bases from J, leaving 19 bases between. CDR1 and CDR2 from the germline V gene are SGHRS and YFSETQ. The CDR3 spells CASSLRLGDPAATNEKLFF. The CDR3 DNA follows: TGCGCCAGCAGCTTGCGTTTAGGGGACCCGGCTGCAACTAATGAAAAACTGTTTTTT.